Following are 17 T cell receptor beta chains from one sample sequenced in a study of blood T cell repertoires in COVID-19. Using immunoSEQ multiplex PCR, the repertoire was profiled, and TCRdb retains in-frame clones only, with some absent. The sample includes more than 85,000 clones, around 86% of them seen just once. Sequenced sample: PBMCs or T cells enriched from blood (not recorded which). These receptor sequences come from a woman aged 50 to 60 who had recovered from COVID-19.

The chain links TRBV20-1 to TRBJ2-7, with 8 nucleotides matching TRBD1. Trimming removed 3 bases from V and 9 bases from J; junction bases left unmatched: 4. The germline gives CDR1 DFQATT, CDR2 SNEGSKA (reference sequence). This CDR3 has 11 residues. As DNA, the CDR3 is TGCAGTGCTAGTCCCGGGACAGGGCAGTACTTC. Translation: CSASPGTGQYF.

The sample holds one count of this clone. The chain employs TRBV18 and TRBJ2-3; 14 positions match TRBD2. CDR3 length: 15 amino acids. J was trimmed by 4 bases and V by 5 bases; bases with no gene match: 2. The germline CDR1 and CDR2 sequences are KGHSH and LQKENI. The CDR3 bases are TGTGCCAGCTCAGAGACTAGCGGGGGGGCAGATACGCAGTATTTT. The encoded protein is CASSETSGGADTQYF.

The chain joins TRBV6-5 to TRBJ1-4, with D uncertain. Looked up from germline, CDR1 is MNHEY and CDR2 is SVGAGI. The germline V and J ends were trimmed by 5 bases and 7 bases, with 17 bases remaining between them. The CDR3 is 15 amino acids. CDR3 sequence reads: CASSMEDRVGEKLFF. The CDR3 region has the DNA TGTGCCAGCAGTATGGAGGACCGGGTCGGTGAAAAACTGTTTTTT.

This clone was seen only once. The chain has TRBV7-6 and TRBJ2-1; 13 nucleotides align to TRBD2. Germline V gives CDR1 SGHVS, CDR2 FNYEAQ. This CDR3 is 18 amino acids long. V was clipped by 2 bases and J by 5 bases; unmatched bases: 9. CDR3: CASSLRRTSGRGDNEQFF. DNA for the CDR3: TGTGCCAGCAGCTTACGACGGACTAGCGGGAGAGGTGACAATGAGCAGTTCTTC.

The chain has TRBV14 and TRBJ2-7; D possibly corresponds to TRBD1 (5 bases). The CDR3 runs to 14 residues. The V gene's germline CDR1 is SGHDN and CDR2 FVKESK. The V end lost 0 bases, the J end lost 5 bases, and 11 bases lay between the germline ends. The CDR3 reads CASSQDLTGDEQYF. The CDR3 DNA sequence: TGTGCCAGCAGCCAAGATCTAACAGGTGACGAGCAGTACTTC.

This clone has only a few counts. The chain recombines TRBV11-1 with TRBJ1-1; perhaps TRBD1 as D (5 bases). V shed 5 bases and J shed 6 bases, with 16 bases lying between them. Germline CDR1 reads SGHAT; CDR2 reads FQDESV (reference sequence). This CDR3 contains 14 residues. Here the CDR3 DNA reads TGTGCCAGCAGCGTATCCGGGGGACTAGCTGAAGCTTTCTTT. This codes for CASSVSGGLAEAFF.

The V call is TRBV5-1, the J call TRBJ2-2, with D maybe TRBD2 (5 bases). The CDR3 has 14 amino acids. Trimming took off 5 bases at V and 1 base at J, with 9 bases between the two ends. Germline assignment: CDR1 SGHRS and CDR2 YFSETQ. The CDR3 bases are TGCGCCAGCAGGGAGGAACTGAACACCGGGGAGCTGTTTTTT. Amino acid sequence: CASREELNTGELFF.

This chain connects TRBV3-1 (or the pseudogene TRBV3-2) to TRBJ2-3; D might be TRBD2 (5 bases). The V end lost 2 bases, the J end lost 5 bases, and 11 bases lay between the germline ends. Looked up from germline, CDR1 is LGHDT and CDR2 is YNNKEL (reference sequence). This CDR3 spans 14 amino acids. In nucleotides, the CDR3 is TGTGCCAGCAGCCAACGGGGTGGGGAAGATACGCAGTATTTT. It codes for CASSQRGGEDTQYF.

The chain has TRBV28 and TRBJ2-7; D might be TRBD1 (6 bases). The CDR3 is 13 amino acids. V was pared by 10 bases and J by 3 bases, with 16 bases between. The germline gives CDR1 MDHEN, CDR2 SYDVKM. CDR3 nucleotide sequence: TGTGCCACCTATGACCGGGACAACTACGAGCAGTACTTC. Translating it yields CATYDRDNYEQYF.

This chain links TRBV28 with TRBJ1-4; a weak D match, TRBD1 (5 bases). Trimming left V 5 bases short and J 0 bases short, with 10 bases between. This CDR3 contains 15 residues. Germline values: CDR1 MDHEN, CDR2 SYDVKM. CDR3 DNA: TGTGCCAGCAGTGAAGAGACAGCAACTAATGAAAAACTGTTTTTT. Amino acid sequence: CASSEETATNEKLFF.

The chain uses TRBV28 and TRBJ1-5; D is possibly TRBD1 (6 bases). The CDR3 consists of 13 residues. The germline V gene has CDR1 MDHEN and CDR2 SYDVKM. V lost 3 bases, J lost 4 bases, and 7 bases lay in between. The CDR3 DNA reads TGTGCCAGCAGTTTCACAGGGAATCAGCCCCAGCATTTT. Residues: CASSFTGNQPQHF.

V and J are TRBV19 and TRBJ2-3; 9 nucleotides line up with TRBD1. This CDR3 comprises 14 residues. V was pared by 9 bases and J by 4 bases, with 8 bases of the junction left unmatched. Per germline, CDR1 LNHDA and CDR2 SQIVND (reference sequence). The CDR3 region has the DNA TGTGCCAGCAGGGGGACAGGGTGGGCAGATACGCAGTATTTT. Translation gives CASRGTGWADTQYF.

The V call is TRBV6-6, the J call TRBJ1-2, with 11 bases aligning to TRBD1. The CDR3 is 15 amino acids. Germline trimming cut 2 bases from V and 7 bases from J; bases unmatched to any gene: 6. Germline V CDR1 and CDR2: MNHNY, SVGAGI (reference sequence). CDR3 nucleotides: TGTGCCAGCAGTTACCCGGGACAGGGGGTCGGTGGCTACACCTTC. Its translation: CASSYPGQGVGGYTF.

The chain couples TRBV18 to TRBJ2-1; D call uncertain. V gave up 2 bases and J gave up 6 bases, with 8 bases separating them. This CDR3 region has 13 residues. The germline CDR1 and CDR2 sequences are KGHSH and LQKENI. In nucleotides, the CDR3 is TGTGCCAGCTCACCATTAGTTTTCAATGAGCAGTTCTTC. It yields the protein CASSPLVFNEQFF.

This rearrangement joins TRBV10-3 to TRBJ2-6; unclear D gene. Between the trimmed V and J ends, which lost 5 bases and 1 base, there was a span of 6 bases. Germline CDR1 is ENHRY and CDR2 is SYGVKD. The CDR3 has 14 amino acids. The chain's CDR3 is CAISLESGANVLTF. CDR3 nucleotide sequence: TGTGCCATCAGTCTAGAATCTGGGGCCAACGTCCTGACTTTC.

This clone came up a few times. V is TRBV7-3 and J is TRBJ1-3, with unresolved D. The length of the CDR3 is 18 residues. V gave up 0 bases and J gave up 0 bases, with 15 bases separating them. Per germline, CDR1 SGHTA and CDR2 FQGTGA. DNA for the CDR3: TGTGCCAGCAGCTTAACGTTATTACGGGGTTACTCTGGAAACACCATATATTTT. Protein: CASSLTLLRGYSGNTIYF.

This chain connects TRBV28 to TRBJ1-6, with D tentatively TRBD1 (6 bases). In germline, CDR1 is MDHEN, CDR2 SYDVKM. V lost 6 bases and J lost 4, with 13 bases in between. The CDR3 totals 15 residues. This chain's CDR3 is CASSTPTGYNSPLHF. In DNA form, the CDR3 reads TGTGCCAGCAGCACCCCGACAGGATATAATTCACCCCTCCACTTT. Full variable domain (remainder filled in from reference TRBV28 and TRBJ1-6): DVKVTQSSRYLVKRTGEKVFLECVQDMDHENMFWYRQDPGLGLRLIYFSYDVKMKEKGDIPEGYSVSREKKERFSLILESASTNQTSMYLCASSTPTGYNSPLHFGNGTRLTVT.